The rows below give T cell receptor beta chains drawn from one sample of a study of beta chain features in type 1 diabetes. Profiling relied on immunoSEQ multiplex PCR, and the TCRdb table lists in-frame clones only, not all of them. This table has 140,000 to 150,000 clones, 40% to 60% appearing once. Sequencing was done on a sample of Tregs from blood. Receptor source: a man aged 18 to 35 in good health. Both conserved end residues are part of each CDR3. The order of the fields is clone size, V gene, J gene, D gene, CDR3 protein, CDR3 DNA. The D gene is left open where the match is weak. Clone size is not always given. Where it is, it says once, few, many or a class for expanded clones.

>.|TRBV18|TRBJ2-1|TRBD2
CASSPPRGAYSYNEQFF
TGTGCCAGCTCACCACCGCGGGGGGCATACTCCTACAATGAGCAGTTCTTC
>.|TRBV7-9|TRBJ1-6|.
CASSLQGINSPLHF
TGTGCCAGCAGCTTACAGGGGATTAATTCACCCCTCCACTTT
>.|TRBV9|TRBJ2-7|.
CASSRASGSSYEQYF
TGTGCCAGCAGCCGGGCCAGCGGGTCCTCCTACGAGCAGTACTTC
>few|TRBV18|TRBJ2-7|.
CASSPSGAVSYEQYF
TGTGCCAGCTCACCATCAGGGGCAGTATCCTACGAGCAGTACTTC
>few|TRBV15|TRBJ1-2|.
CATSRRGLSNYGYTF
TGTGCCACCAGCAGACGGGGACTGAGTAACTATGGCTACACCTTC
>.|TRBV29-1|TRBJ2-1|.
CSVLNNEQFF
TGCAGCGTTTTAAACAATGAGCAGTTCTTC
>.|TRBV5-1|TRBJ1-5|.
CASSLGQATGQPQHF
TGCGCCAGCAGCTTGGGGCAGGCAACAGGGCAGCCCCAGCATTTT
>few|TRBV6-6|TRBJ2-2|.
CASSPFRGGELFF
TGTGCCAGCAGTCCGTTTAGAGGCGGGGAGCTGTTTTTT
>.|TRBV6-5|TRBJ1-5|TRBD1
CASRPDRGVRPQHF
TGTGCCAGCAGACCGGACAGGGGTGTTAGGCCCCAGCATTTT
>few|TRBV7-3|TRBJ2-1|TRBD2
CASSPLSGGDNEQFF
TGTGCCAGCAGCCCCCTTTCGGGAGGAGACAATGAGCAGTTCTTC
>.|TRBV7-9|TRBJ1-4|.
CASSYFTTNEKLFF
TGTGCCAGCAGCTACTTTACAACTAATGAAAAACTGTTTTTT
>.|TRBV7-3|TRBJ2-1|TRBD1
CASSPPAGGDEQFF
TGTGCCAGCAGCCCCCCGGCAGGGGGCGATGAGCAGTTCTTC
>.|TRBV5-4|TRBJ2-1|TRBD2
CASSLAAGGWNEQFF
TGTGCCAGCAGTTTAGCGGCGGGAGGGTGGAATGAGCAGTTCTTC
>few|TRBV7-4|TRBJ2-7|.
CASSLGVAGKSYEQYF
TGTGCCAGCAGCTTAGGGGTCGCAGGGAAATCCTACGAGCAGTACTTC
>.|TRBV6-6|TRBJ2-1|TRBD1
CASSYPLGQGNNEQFF
TGTGCCAGCAGTTACCCCCTGGGACAGGGTAACAATGAGCAGTTCTTC
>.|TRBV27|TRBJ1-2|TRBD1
CASSSTGGGYGYTF
TGTGCCAGCAGTTCGACAGGGGGCGGCTATGGCTACACCTTC
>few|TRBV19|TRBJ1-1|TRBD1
CASSYSTGGRAEAFF
TGTGCCAGTAGCTACTCGACAGGGGGCAGGGCTGAAGCTTTCTTT
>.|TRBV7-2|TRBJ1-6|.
CASSRDGGINSPLHF
TGTGCCAGCAGTCGTGACGGAGGGATTAATTCACCCCTCCACTTT
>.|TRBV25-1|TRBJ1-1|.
CASSELLTAGYTEAFF
TGTGCCAGCAGTGAGCTCCTTACGGCGGGTTACACTGAAGCTTTCTTT
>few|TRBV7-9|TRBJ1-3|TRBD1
CASSETGFLGNTIYF
TGTGCCAGCAGCGAGACAGGGTTTTTGGGAAACACCATATATTTT
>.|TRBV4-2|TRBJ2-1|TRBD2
CASSQGGLAGAYSEQFF
TGTGCCAGCAGCCAAGGGGGACTAGCGGGAGCCTACAGTGAGCAGTTCTTC
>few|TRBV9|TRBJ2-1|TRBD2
CASSAGLAGRFGEQFF
TGTGCCAGCAGCGCAGGACTAGCGGGACGGTTTGGTGAGCAGTTCTTC
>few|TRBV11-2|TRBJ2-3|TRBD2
CASSLVGGRSTDTQYF
TGTGCCAGCAGCTTAGTCGGCGGGAGGAGCACAGATACGCAGTATTTT